This T cell receptor (beta chain) comes out of a study of blood T cell repertoires in COVID-19. Trimming removed 3 bases from V and 6 bases from J; junction bases left unmatched: 6. Per germline, CDR1 MGHDK and CDR2 SYGVNS. There are 14 residues in the CDR3. Per the original data handling: Reference gene primers were amplified, and this amplification served to estimate nucleated cell counts. TCRdb keeps only in-frame clones here, not all; method: immunoSEQ multiplex PCR. That table supplies the V and J calls and clone size; D and trimming were determined from the DNA. There are about 110,000 clones in the sample; 87% occur only once, and around 4.9% lies in the top ten.

The clonotype comes from a human donor in a cohort sampled during active COVID-19. The J gene is TRBJ1-1, the V gene TRBV25-1; 8 nucleotides agree with TRBD1. The sample consisted of peripheral blood. CDR3 in DNA: TGTGCCAGCAGTGACGTAACAGGGGGGTCTGAAGCTTTCTTT. The encoded protein is CASSDVTGGSEAFF. Full variable domain (remainder filled in from reference TRBV25-1 and TRBJ1-1): EADIYQTPRYLVIGTGKKITLECSQTMGHDKMYWYQQDPGMELHLIHYSYGVNSTEKGDLSSESTVSRIRTEHFPLTLESARPSHTSQYLCASSDVTGGSEAFFGQGTRLTVV.